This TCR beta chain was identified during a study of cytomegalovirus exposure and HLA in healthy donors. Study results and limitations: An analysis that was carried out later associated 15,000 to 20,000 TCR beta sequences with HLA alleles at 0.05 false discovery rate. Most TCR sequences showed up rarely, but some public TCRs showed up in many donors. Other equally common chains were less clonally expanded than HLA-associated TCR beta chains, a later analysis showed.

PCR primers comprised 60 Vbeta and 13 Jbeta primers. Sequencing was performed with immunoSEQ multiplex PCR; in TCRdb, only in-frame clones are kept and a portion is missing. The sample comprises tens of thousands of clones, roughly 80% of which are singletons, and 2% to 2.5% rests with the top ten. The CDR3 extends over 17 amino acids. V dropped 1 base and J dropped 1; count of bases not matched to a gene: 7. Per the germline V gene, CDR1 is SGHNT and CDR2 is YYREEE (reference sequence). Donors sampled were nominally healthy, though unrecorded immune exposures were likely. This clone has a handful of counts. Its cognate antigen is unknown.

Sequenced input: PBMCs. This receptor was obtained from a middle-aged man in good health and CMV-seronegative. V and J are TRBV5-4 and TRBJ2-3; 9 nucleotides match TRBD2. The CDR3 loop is CASSLRRGGVGTDTQYF. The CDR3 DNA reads TGTGCCAGCAGCTTGAGGCGGGGGGGCGTGGGCACAGATACGCAGTATTTT.